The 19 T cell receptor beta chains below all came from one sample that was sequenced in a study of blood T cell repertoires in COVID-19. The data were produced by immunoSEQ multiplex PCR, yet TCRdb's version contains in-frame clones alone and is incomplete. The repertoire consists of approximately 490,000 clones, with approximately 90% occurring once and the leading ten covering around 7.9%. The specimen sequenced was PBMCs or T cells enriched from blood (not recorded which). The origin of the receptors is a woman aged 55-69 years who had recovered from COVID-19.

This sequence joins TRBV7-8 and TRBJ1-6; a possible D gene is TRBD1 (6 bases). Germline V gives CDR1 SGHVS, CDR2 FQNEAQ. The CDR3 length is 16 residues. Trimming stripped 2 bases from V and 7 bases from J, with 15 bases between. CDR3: CASSLSLGGGNSPLHF. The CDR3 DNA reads TGTGCCAGCAGCTTAAGCTTAGGGGGAGGGAATTCACCCCTCCACTTT.

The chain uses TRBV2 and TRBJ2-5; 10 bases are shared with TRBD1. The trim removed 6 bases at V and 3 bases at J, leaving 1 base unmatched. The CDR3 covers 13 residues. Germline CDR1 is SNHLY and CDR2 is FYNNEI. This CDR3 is CASSGTGEETQYF. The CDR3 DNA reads TGTGCCAGCAGCGGGACAGGGGAAGAGACCCAGTACTTC.

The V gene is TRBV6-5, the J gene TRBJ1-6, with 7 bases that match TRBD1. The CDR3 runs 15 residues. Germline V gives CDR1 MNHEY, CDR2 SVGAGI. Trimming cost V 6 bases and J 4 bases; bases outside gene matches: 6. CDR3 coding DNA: TGTGCCAGCAGCCAGGGGGGCCAATATAATTCACCCCTCCACTTT. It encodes CASSQGGQYNSPLHF.

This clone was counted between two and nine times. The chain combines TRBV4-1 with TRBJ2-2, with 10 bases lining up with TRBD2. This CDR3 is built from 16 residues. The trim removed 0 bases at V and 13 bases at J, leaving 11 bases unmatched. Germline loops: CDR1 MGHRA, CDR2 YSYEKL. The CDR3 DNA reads TGCGCCAGCAGCCAAGATGAAGGACTAGCGGTGTATGGGCTGTTTTTT. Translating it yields CASSQDEGLAVYGLFF.

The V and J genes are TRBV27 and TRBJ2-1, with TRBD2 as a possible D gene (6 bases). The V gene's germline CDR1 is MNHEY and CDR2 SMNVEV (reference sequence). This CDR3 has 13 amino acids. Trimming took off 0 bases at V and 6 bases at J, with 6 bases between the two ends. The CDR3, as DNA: TGTGCCAGCAGTTTATCTAGCGGCAATGAGCAGTTCTTC. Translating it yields CASSLSSGNEQFF.

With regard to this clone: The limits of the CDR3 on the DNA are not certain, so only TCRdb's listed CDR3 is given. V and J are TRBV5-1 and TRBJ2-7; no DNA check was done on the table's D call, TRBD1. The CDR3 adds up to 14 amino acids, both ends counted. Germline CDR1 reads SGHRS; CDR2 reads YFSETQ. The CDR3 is CASSVGQGTTPWYF.

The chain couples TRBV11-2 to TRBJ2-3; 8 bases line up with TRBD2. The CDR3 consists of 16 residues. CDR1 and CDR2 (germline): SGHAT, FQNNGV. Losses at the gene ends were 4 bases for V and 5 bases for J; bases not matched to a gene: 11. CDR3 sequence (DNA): TGTGCCAGCAGCTCCCTCGGGGGGGCCGGTGGAGATACGCAGTATTTT. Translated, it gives CASSSLGGAGGDTQYF.

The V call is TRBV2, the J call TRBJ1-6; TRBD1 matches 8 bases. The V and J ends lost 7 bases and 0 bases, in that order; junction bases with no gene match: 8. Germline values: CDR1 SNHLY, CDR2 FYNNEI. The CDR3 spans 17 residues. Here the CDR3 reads CASTTGARSSYNSPLHF. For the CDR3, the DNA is TGTGCCAGCACGACAGGGGCTAGGAGCTCCTATAATTCACCCCTCCACTTT.

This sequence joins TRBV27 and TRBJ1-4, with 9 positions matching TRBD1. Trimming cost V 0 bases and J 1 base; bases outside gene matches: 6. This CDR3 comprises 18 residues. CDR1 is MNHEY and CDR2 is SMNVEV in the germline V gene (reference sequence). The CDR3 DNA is TGTGCCAGCAGTTTATCCCGCGGGACAGGGAGAACTAATGAAAAACTGTTTTTT. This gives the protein CASSLSRGTGRTNEKLFF.

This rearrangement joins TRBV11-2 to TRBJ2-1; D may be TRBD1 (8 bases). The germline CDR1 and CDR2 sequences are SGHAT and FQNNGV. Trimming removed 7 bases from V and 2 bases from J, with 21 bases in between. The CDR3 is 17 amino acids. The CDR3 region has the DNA TGTGCCAGCACCCTCGGACAGGGAGGGGGACCCTACAATGAGCAGTTCTTC. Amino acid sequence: CASTLGQGGGPYNEQFF.

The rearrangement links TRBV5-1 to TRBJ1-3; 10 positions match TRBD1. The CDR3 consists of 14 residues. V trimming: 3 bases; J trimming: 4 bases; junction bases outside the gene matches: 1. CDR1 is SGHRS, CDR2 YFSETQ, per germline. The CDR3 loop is CASSSDRGGNTIYF. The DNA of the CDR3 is TGCGCCAGCAGCTCGGACAGGGGGGGAAACACCATATATTTT.

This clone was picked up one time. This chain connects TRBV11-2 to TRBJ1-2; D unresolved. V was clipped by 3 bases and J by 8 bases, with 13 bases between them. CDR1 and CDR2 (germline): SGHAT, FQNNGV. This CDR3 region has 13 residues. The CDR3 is CASSLSSGGGYTF. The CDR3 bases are TGTGCCAGCAGCTTGAGTTCGGGAGGAGGCTACACCTTC.

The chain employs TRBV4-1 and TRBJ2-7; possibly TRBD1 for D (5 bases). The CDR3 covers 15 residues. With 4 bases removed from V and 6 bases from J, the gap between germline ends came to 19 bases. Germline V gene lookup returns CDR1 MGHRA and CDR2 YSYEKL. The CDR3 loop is CASSLLSPRAGEQYF. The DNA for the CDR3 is TGCGCCAGCAGCCTCCTCTCCCCCAGGGCTGGCGAGCAGTACTTC.

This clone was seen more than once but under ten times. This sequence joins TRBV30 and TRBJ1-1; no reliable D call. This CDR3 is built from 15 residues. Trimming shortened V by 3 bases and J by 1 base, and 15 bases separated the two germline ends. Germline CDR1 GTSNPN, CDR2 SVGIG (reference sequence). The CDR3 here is CAWSPPGMGNTEAFF. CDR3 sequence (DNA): TGTGCCTGGAGCCCGCCCGGGATGGGGAACACTGAAGCTTTCTTT.

The CDR3 coding sequence is TGTGCCAGTAGTTGGACAGACGATTCCTACGAGCAGTACTTC. Its translation: CASSWTDDSYEQYF. This sequence joins TRBV19 and TRBJ2-7, with D perhaps matching TRBD1 (6 bases). The germline V gene encodes CDR1 LNHDA and CDR2 SQIVND (reference sequence). Trimming pared 5 bases from V and 1 base from J, leaving 12 bases between. CDR3 length: 14 residues.

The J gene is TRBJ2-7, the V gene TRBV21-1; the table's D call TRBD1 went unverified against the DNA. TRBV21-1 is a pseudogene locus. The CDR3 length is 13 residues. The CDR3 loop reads CASPGTGNDEQYV. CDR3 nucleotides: TGTGCCAGCCCCGGGACAGGGAACGACGAGCAGTACGTC.

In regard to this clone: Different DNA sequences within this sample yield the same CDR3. The CDR3 spells CASGRDTGELFF. CDR3 nucleotides: TGTGCTAGTGGTCGGGACACCGGGGAGCTGTTTTTT. The chain employs TRBV12-5 and TRBJ2-2, with D unclear. The CDR3 runs to 12 residues. Germline V gene sequence: CDR1 LGHNT, CDR2 FRNRAP. The V gene lost 5 bases and the J gene lost 3 bases, with 4 bases spanning the gap.

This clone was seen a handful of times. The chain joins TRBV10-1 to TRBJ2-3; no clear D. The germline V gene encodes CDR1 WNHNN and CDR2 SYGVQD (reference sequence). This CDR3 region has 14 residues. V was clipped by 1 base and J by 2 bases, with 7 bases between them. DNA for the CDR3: TGCGCCAGCAGTGAGTATGGCTTCACAGATACGCAGTATTTT. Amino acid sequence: CASSEYGFTDTQYF.

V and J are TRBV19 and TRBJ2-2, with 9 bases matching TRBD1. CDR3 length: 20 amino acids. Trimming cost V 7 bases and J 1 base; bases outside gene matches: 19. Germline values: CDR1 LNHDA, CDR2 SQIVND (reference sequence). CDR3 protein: CASTRGTGSARAGNTGELFF. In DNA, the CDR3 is TGTGCCAGTACCCGGGGGACAGGGAGCGCTAGAGCGGGGAACACCGGGGAGCTGTTTTTT.